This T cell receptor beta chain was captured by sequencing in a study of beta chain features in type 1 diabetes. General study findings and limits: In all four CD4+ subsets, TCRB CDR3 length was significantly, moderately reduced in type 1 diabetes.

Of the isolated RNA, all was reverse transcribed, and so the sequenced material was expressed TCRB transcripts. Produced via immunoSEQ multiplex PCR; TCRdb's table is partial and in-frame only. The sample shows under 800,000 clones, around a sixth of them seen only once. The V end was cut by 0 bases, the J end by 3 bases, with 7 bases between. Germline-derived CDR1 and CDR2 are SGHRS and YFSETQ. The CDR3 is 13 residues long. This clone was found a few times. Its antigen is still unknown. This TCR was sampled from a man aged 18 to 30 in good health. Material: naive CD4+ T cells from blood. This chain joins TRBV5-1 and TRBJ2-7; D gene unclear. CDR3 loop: CASSLGPHYEQYF. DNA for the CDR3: TGCGCCAGCAGCTTGGGGCCGCACTACGAGCAGTACTTC.